The 20 T cell receptor beta chains in this list originate from one sample, sequenced in a study of T cell responses to AZD1222 COVID-19 vaccine. The table came from immunoSEQ multiplex PCR; TCRdb's copy has only in-frame clones and leaves some out. The sample holds about 120,000 clones, around nine tenths seen once. The source material was peripheral blood, sampled on day 0 of AZD1222 vaccination. The receptors stem from an adult in good health.

The chain uses TRBV5-1 and TRBJ1-1; 7 bases agree with TRBD1. CDR1 is SGHRS, CDR2 YFSETQ, per germline. Trimming removed 5 bases from V and 1 base from J; junction bases left unmatched: 5. The CDR3 contains 14 residues. CDR3: CASSGGTENTEAFF. For the CDR3, the DNA is TGCGCCAGCAGTGGGGGGACAGAGAACACTGAAGCTTTCTTT.

The chain uses TRBV4-1 and TRBJ1-2; D unresolved. Germline values: CDR1 MGHRA, CDR2 YSYEKL. The CDR3 is 15 residues long. V lost 4 bases, J lost 2 bases, and 14 bases lay in between. Here the CDR3 reads CASSLSDTQNYGYTF. The CDR3 DNA reads as TGCGCCAGCAGCCTATCCGACACCCAGAACTATGGCTACACCTTC.

V and J are TRBV19 and TRBJ1-1; 10 positions agree with TRBD1. CDR3 length equals 16 residues. The germline gives CDR1 LNHDA, CDR2 SQIVND (reference sequence). With 10 bases clipped from V and 1 base from J, the junction kept 12 bases outside the gene matches. The CDR3 loop is CATSDRDRGPNTEAFF. Here the CDR3 DNA reads TGTGCCACCTCGGACCGGGACAGGGGCCCGAACACTGAAGCTTTCTTT.

The rearrangement joins TRBV30 to TRBJ2-5; TRBD2 agrees at 9 bases. The ends lost 2 bases at V and 4 bases at J; junction bases unmatched: 5. Germline V gives CDR1 GTSNPN, CDR2 SVGIG (reference sequence). CDR3 length: 14 residues. CDR3 loop: CAWSRGGASETQYF. For the CDR3, the DNA is TGTGCCTGGAGTCGCGGGGGGGCTTCAGAGACCCAGTACTTC.

The count of this clone is one. Other DNA sequences from this sample encode an identical CDR3 as well. V usage is TRBV20-1 and J usage is TRBJ1-1; D call uncertain. The CDR3 runs 10 residues. Trimming removed 6 bases from V and 2 bases from J, with 4 bases in between. The germline V gene encodes CDR1 DFQATT and CDR2 SNEGSKA (reference sequence). The CDR3: CSAANTEAFF. The CDR3 bases are TGCAGTGCAGCAAACACTGAAGCTTTCTTT.

The chain couples TRBV24-1 to TRBJ1-1; D remains ambiguous. V lost 0 bases and J 10 bases, leaving 14 bases between the germline ends. The CDR3 contains 14 residues. CDR1 is KGHDR, CDR2 SFDVKD, per germline. The DNA of the CDR3 is TGTGCCACCAGTGATTTGTGGCAAGGGAAAGGAGCTTTCTTT. It yields the protein CATSDLWQGKGAFF.

The chain is built from TRBV6-5 and TRBJ1-2, with D perhaps TRBD1 (6 bases). Trimming pared 6 bases from V and 2 bases from J, leaving 10 bases between. Germline CDR1 and CDR2: MNHEY and SVGAGI. The CDR3 runs 13 residues. CDR3 coding DNA: TGTGCCAGCAGCCGGGACAAGAACTATGGCTACACCTTC. As protein: CASSRDKNYGYTF.

The rearrangement joins TRBV6-5 to TRBJ1-1; D is perhaps TRBD1 (5 bases). CDR1 and CDR2 from the germline V gene are MNHEY and SVGAGI. Trimming shortened V by 6 bases and J by 1 base, and 15 bases separated the two germline ends. The CDR3 runs 15 residues. The DNA for the CDR3 is TGTGCCAGCAGCACTAAGGGGAGGGAGAACACTGAAGCTTTCTTT. Protein: CASSTKGRENTEAFF.

The chain combines TRBV10-3 with TRBJ1-1; D may be TRBD1 (5 bases). The V gene lost 0 bases and the J gene lost 4 bases, with 12 bases spanning the gap. From germline, CDR1 is ENHRY and CDR2 SYGVKD. The CDR3 consists of 15 residues. The CDR3 DNA reads TGTGCCATCAGTGAGTCGAGGGGTGCGGTCACTGAAGCTTTCTTT. This sequence encodes CAISESRGAVTEAFF.

CDR3 DNA sequence: TGTGCCAGCAGCTTGACTAGCGGGGCCCCGGGAGAGCAGTTCTTC. Translated: CASSLTSGAPGEQFF. The chain joins TRBV11-3 to TRBJ2-1, with 11 bases aligning to TRBD2. The CDR3 totals 15 residues. Germline V CDR1 and CDR2: SGHNT, YENEEA. After removal of 3 bases from V and 10 bases from J, the junction contained 8 bases not matched to a gene.

J is TRBJ1-1 and V is TRBV5-4; 10 bases are a match to TRBD1. The CDR3 covers 14 residues. Unmatched junction bases numbered 8, after V lost 4 bases and J lost 8 bases. Germline V CDR1 and CDR2: SGHNT, YYREEE (reference sequence). The CDR3 protein is CASSGDRGLEEAFF. Here the CDR3 DNA reads TGTGCCAGCAGCGGTGACAGGGGGCTCGAAGAAGCTTTCTTT.

This chain connects TRBV28 to TRBJ2-3; D not certain. The CDR3 runs 15 residues. Per the germline V gene, CDR1 is MDHEN and CDR2 is SYDVKM. Trimming took off 5 bases at V and 0 bases at J, with 12 bases between the two ends. The chain's CDR3 is CASSPRLGSTDTQYF. CDR3 bases: TGTGCCAGCAGTCCTCGGTTGGGGAGCACAGATACGCAGTATTTT. The variable domain in full, with the rest retrieved from reference TRBV28 and TRBJ2-3, is DVKVTQSSRYLVKRTGEKVFLECVQDMDHENMFWYRQDPGLGLRLIYFSYDVKMKEKGDIPEGYSVSREKKERFSLILESASTNQTSMYLCASSPRLGSTDTQYFGPGTRLTVL.

The rearrangement links TRBV5-5 to TRBJ1-3; 8 bases are shared with TRBD1. CDR1 is SGHKS and CDR2 is YYEKEE in the germline V gene (reference sequence). After removal of 4 bases from V and 0 bases from J, the junction contained 6 bases not matched to a gene. The CDR3 sequence is 16 residues long. The CDR3 reads CASSRAGTGSGNTIYF. The CDR3 region has the DNA TGTGCCAGCAGCCGAGCCGGGACAGGCTCTGGAAACACCATATATTTT.

This chain connects TRBV4-1 to TRBJ2-7; 8 positions match TRBD1. Germline values: CDR1 MGHRA, CDR2 YSYEKL. Trimming cost V 4 bases and J 4 bases; bases outside gene matches: 9. The CDR3 is 15 amino acids. The DNA of the CDR3 is TGCGCCAGCAGCCGGGAGCCAGGGGGCGCATACGAGCAGTACGTC. Translated, it gives CASSREPGGAYEQYV.

This chain uses TRBV23-1 with TRBJ2-2; D uncertain. TRBV23-1 is given ORF status, its function remaining uncertain. V was trimmed by 0 bases and J by 9 bases, leaving 8 bases between them. The CDR3 loop spans 13 amino acids. The CDR3 nucleotides read TGCGCCAGCAGTCAATCACCCGGTCGGGAGCTGTTTTTT. It encodes CASSQSPGRELFF.

The rearrangement uses TRBV5-6 and TRBJ1-6, with D hard to call. V dropped 6 bases and J dropped 7 bases, with 14 bases sitting between them. CDR1 and CDR2 from the germline V gene are SGHDT and YYEEEE. The CDR3 has 14 amino acids. CDR3 sequence (DNA): TGTGCCAGCACTCGAAAACAGCTAAATTCACCCCTCCACTTT. Protein product: CASTRKQLNSPLHF.

This clone came up a few times. The V gene is TRBV5-1, the J gene TRBJ2-7; D is perhaps TRBD1 (6 bases). Trimming took 3 bases from V and 0 from J, leaving 13 bases between them. The CDR3 totals 15 residues. Per germline, CDR1 SGHRS and CDR2 YFSETQ. For the CDR3, the DNA is TGCGCCAGCAGCTACTTGACAGGCCCCTCCTACGAGCAGTACTTC. It codes for CASSYLTGPSYEQYF.

V gene TRBV5-1 combines with J gene TRBJ2-7; 7 bases are a match to TRBD1. V lost 4 bases, J lost 2 bases, and 3 bases stayed unmatched. Germline V lookup: CDR1 SGHRS, CDR2 YFSETQ. This CDR3 is 13 amino acids long. DNA of the CDR3: TGCGCCAGCAGCCAGGGACAGACCTACGAGCAGTACTTC. Protein sequence: CASSQGQTYEQYF.

The chain combines TRBV19 with TRBJ1-4, with a weak D call TRBD1 (6 bases). The V gene's germline CDR1 is LNHDA and CDR2 SQIVND (reference sequence). The CDR3 has 14 residues. Trimming shortened V by 4 bases and J by 5 bases, and 11 bases separated the two germline ends. The CDR3, as DNA: TGTGCCAGTAGTAGGACAGTTTGGAATGAAAAACTGTTTTTT. Protein sequence: CASSRTVWNEKLFF.

The sample holds a few counts of this clone. This chain uses TRBV12-5 with TRBJ1-2; D remains unclear. This CDR3 has 14 amino acids. Germline assignment: CDR1 LGHNT and CDR2 FRNRAP. V was pared by 2 bases and J by 6 bases, with 13 bases between. The CDR3 nucleotides are TGTGCTAGTGGTTTGTTGGGCCCGAGGAATGGCTACACCTTC. As protein: CASGLLGPRNGYTF.